This TCR beta chain emerged from a study of blood T cell repertoires in COVID-19. Assay used: immunoSEQ multiplex PCR; TCRdb lists only in-frame clones, some missing. The sample shows roughly 250,000 clones, roughly four fifths of them seen only once. The TCR sequence derives from a woman of 80 years or more with acute or convalescent COVID-19. The sequencing input was peripheral blood.

The CDR3 DNA reads as TGTGCCAGCAGTCGTACAGCCTCGAACACCGGGGAGCTGTTTTTT. Translation: CASSRTASNTGELFF. The chain is built from TRBV11-3 and TRBJ2-2; the D is unclear. The V and J ends lost 6 bases and 0 bases respectively, with 11 bases between them. CDR1 and CDR2 from the germline V gene are SGHNT and YENEEA. The CDR3 is 15 residues long. The full variable domain, with the rest looked up from reference TRBV11-3 and TRBJ2-2, is EAGVVQSPRYKIIEKKQPVAFWCNPISGHNTLYWYLQNLGQGPELLIRYENEEAVDDSQLPKDRFSAERLKGVDSTLKIQPAELGDSAVYLCASSRTASNTGELFFGEGSRLTVL.